This TCR beta chain originates from a study of cytomegalovirus exposure and HLA in healthy donors. For the study at large: HLA-typed donors contributed approximately 92 million unique TCRs, which were held in an early data release.

Regarding this clone: Its antigen remains unidentified.

The PCR contained 60 Vbeta and 13 Jbeta primers. Profiling relied on immunoSEQ multiplex PCR, and the TCRdb table lists in-frame clones only, not all of them. The data show 150,000 to 200,000 clones, roughly 73% seen once. Study results and limitations: A later analysis reportedly found fewer N-insertions in an Asian-associated ancestry cluster than the roughly 670-donor mean. Immune exposure data for these donors was limited to CMV serostatus. Reportedly, diagnosis of cytomegalovirus status by the classifier showed high specificity and sensitivity.

Germline lookup yields CDR1 MNHEY and CDR2 SVGAGI. The V gene end was trimmed by 2 bases and the J gene end by 8 bases; junction bases not matched to a gene: 7. The CDR3 length is 15 residues. This receptor was obtained from a male donor in good health and CMV-seronegative. This chain links TRBV6-5 with TRBJ2-1, with 9 bases identical to TRBD1. Sequenced sample: PBMCs. The CDR3 nucleotides are TGTGCCAGCAGTTACGTCCGGACAGGGGTTTATGAGCAGTTCTTC. Its protein is CASSYVRTGVYEQFF.